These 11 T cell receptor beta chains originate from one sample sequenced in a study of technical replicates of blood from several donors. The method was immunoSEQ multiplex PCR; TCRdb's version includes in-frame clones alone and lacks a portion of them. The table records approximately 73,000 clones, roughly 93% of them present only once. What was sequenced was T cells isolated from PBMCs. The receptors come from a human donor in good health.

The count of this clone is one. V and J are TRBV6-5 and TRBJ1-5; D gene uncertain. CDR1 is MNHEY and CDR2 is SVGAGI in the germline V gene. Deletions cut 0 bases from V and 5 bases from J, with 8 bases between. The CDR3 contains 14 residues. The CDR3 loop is CASSYSNSYQPQHF. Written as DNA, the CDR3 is TGTGCCAGCAGTTACTCGAACAGCTATCAGCCCCAGCATTTT.

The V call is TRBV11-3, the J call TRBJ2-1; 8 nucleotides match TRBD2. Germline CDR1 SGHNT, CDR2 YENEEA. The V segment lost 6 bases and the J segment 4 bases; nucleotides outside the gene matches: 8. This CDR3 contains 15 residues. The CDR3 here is CASRFSGVKYNEQFF. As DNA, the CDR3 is TGTGCCAGCAGGTTTAGCGGGGTCAAATACAATGAGCAGTTCTTC.

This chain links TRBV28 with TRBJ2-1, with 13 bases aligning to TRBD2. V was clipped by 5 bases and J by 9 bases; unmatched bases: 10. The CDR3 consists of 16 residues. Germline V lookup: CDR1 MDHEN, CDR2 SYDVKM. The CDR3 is CASSNEGLAGPSEQFF. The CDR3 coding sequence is TGTGCCAGCAGTAACGAGGGACTAGCGGGACCCAGTGAGCAGTTCTTC.

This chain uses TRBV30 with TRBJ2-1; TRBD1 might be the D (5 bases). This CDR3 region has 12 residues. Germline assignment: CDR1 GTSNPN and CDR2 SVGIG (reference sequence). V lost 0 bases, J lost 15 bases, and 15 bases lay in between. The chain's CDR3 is CAWSVQGREGFF. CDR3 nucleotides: TGTGCCTGGAGTGTGCAGGGCCGTGAAGGGTTCTTC.

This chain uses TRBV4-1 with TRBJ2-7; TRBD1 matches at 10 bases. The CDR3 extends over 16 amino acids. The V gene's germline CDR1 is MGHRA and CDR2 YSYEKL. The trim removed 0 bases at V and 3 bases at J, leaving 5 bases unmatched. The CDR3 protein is CASSQDHGTGVYEQYF. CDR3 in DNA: TGCGCCAGCAGCCAAGATCACGGGACAGGGGTCTACGAGCAGTACTTC.

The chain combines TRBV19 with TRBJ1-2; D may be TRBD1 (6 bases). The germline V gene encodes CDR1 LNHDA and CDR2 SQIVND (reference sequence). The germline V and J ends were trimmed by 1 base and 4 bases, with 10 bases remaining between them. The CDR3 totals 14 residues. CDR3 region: CASSIGAGAYGYTF. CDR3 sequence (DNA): TGTGCCAGTAGTATAGGTGCGGGGGCCTATGGCTACACCTTC.

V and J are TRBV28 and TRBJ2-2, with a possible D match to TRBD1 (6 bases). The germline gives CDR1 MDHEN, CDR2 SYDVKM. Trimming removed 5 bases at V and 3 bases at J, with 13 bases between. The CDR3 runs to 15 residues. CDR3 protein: CASSLGQLDTGELFF. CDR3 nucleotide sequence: TGTGCCAGCAGTCTTGGACAGCTAGACACCGGGGAGCTGTTTTTT.

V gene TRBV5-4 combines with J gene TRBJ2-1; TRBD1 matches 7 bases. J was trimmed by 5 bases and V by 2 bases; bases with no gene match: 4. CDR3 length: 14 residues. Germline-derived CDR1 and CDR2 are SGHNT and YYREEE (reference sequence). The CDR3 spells CASSLGGRDNEQFF. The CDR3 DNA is TGTGCCAGCAGCTTAGGGGGCAGGGACAATGAGCAGTTCTTC.

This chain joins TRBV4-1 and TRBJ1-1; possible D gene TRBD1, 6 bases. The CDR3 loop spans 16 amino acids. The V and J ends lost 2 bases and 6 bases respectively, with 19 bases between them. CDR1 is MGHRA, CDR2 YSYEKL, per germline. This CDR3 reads CASSQKQWGEGAEAFF. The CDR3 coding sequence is TGCGCCAGCAGCCAAAAGCAGTGGGGTGAGGGGGCTGAAGCTTTCTTT.

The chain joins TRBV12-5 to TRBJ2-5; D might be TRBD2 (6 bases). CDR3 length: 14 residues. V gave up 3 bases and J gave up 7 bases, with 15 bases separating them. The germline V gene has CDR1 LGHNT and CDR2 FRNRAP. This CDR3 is CASGLTASGGTQYF. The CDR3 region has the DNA TGTGCTAGTGGTTTAACAGCGTCCGGGGGGACCCAGTACTTC.

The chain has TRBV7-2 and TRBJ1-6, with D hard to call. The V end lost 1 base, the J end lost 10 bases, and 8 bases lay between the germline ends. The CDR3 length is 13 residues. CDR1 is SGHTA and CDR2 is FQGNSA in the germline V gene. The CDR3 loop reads CASSLEYGSPLHF. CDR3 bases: TGTGCCAGCAGCTTAGAGTACGGGTCACCCCTCCACTTT.